This passage covers 16 T cell receptor beta chains from one sample sequenced in a study of cytomegalovirus exposure and HLA in healthy donors. PCR involved 60 Vbeta and 13 Jbeta primers. Repertoires were generated with immunoSEQ multiplex PCR, while TCRdb's copy carries only in-frame clones and drops some. The table includes 150,000 or so clones, about 83% detected once. Sequenced material: PBMCs. The receptor source for this set is a man aged 35 to 55 in good health and CMV-seropositive.

This clone was detected only a few times. The V gene is TRBV19, the J gene TRBJ2-5, with 7 bases lining up with TRBD1. The CDR3 sequence is 17 residues long. V lost 5 bases, J lost 2 bases, and 14 bases stayed unmatched. CDR1 is LNHDA, CDR2 SQIVND, per germline (reference sequence). The CDR3 region is CASSPEETGFTQETQYF. CDR3 DNA: TGTGCCAGTAGTCCCGAGGAGACAGGGTTTACTCAAGAGACCCAGTACTTC.

The chain is built from TRBV7-8 and TRBJ1-4, with TRBD1 identical over 9 bases. The CDR3 length is 15 residues. Germline CDR1 reads SGHVS; CDR2 reads FQNEAQ. V lost 3 bases to trimming and J lost 11 bases; unmatched junction nucleotides: 10. The CDR3 DNA reads as TGTGCCAGCAGCTTTTCCATTGCGACAGGGGGGAAACTGTTTTTT. Protein sequence: CASSFSIATGGKLFF.

The chain uses TRBV28 and TRBJ2-7; 7 positions agree with TRBD1. Per the germline V gene, CDR1 is MDHEN and CDR2 is SYDVKM. Trimming at V came to 6 bases and at J to 2 bases, leaving 7 bases not matched to a gene. This CDR3 comprises 14 residues. The CDR3, as DNA: TGTGCCAGCAGCTATACCGGGACAGCCTACGAGCAGTACTTC. Amino acid sequence: CASSYTGTAYEQYF.

This clone was seen a handful of times. The rearrangement links TRBV4-2 to TRBJ2-4, with D possibly matching TRBD1 (6 bases). Germline lookup yields CDR1 LGHNA and CDR2 YNFKEQ. The CDR3 is 18 amino acids. Trimming removed 4 bases at V and 0 bases at J, with 19 bases between. The CDR3 DNA reads TGTGCCAGCAGCCCAGTTGCTGGACAGTCTCTAGCCAAAAACATTCAGTACTTC. This sequence encodes CASSPVAGQSLAKNIQYF.

In regard to this clone: The junction shows a germline mismatch at one end, possibly a read error. CDR3 in amino acids: CASSFRISPAGANGLTF. DNA of the CDR3: TGTGCCAGCAGTTTCCGCATTAGCCCCGCTGGGGCCAACGGCCTGACTTTC. The rearrangement uses TRBV27 and TRBJ2-6; D may be TRBD1 (5 bases). The CDR3 is 17 residues long. Germline loops: CDR1 MNHEY, CDR2 SMNVEV (reference sequence).

The chain links TRBV5-1 to TRBJ2-5; a weak D match, TRBD1 (5 bases). The CDR3 sequence is 15 residues long. V was cut by 5 bases and J by 5 bases, with 19 bases left in between. The V gene's germline CDR1 is SGHRS and CDR2 YFSETQ. CDR3 sequence (DNA): TGCGCCAGCAGTCGGGTCGCAGGGCGCAGGGAGACCCAGTACTTC. Protein product: CASSRVAGRRETQYF.

The chain links TRBV4-3 to TRBJ1-2; 9 bases fit TRBD1. This CDR3 has 15 amino acids. The V gene end was trimmed by 0 bases and the J gene end by 6 bases; junction bases not matched to a gene: 5. Germline-derived CDR1 and CDR2 are LGHNA and YSLEER. The CDR3 region has the DNA TGCGCCAGCAGCCAAGATTACGACAGGGGGGATGGCTACACCTTC. It specifies CASSQDYDRGDGYTF.

As regards this clone: Germline and junction disagree at one end, which may indicate a read error. The V call is TRBV7-9, the J call TRBJ1-1; D is possibly TRBD1 (6 bases). The CDR3 has 15 residues. Germline loops: CDR1 SEHNR, CDR2 FQNEAQ (reference sequence). In DNA, the CDR3 is TGTTCCAGCAGCTCTCCTGGGGGCCTGAACACTGAAGCTTTCTTT. It codes for CSSSSPGGLNTEAFF.

V and J are TRBV19 and TRBJ1-5; D uncertain. Germline-derived CDR1 and CDR2 are LNHDA and SQIVND (reference sequence). The length of the CDR3 is 15 residues. V was shortened by 4 bases and J by 4 bases, with 14 bases between the two germline ends. The CDR3 is CASSKQTLSNQPQHF. The CDR3 nucleotides read TGTGCCAGTAGTAAACAGACCTTAAGTAATCAGCCCCAGCATTTT.

This sequence joins TRBV9 and TRBJ2-3, with D unresolved. The CDR3 is made up of 14 amino acids. Per the germline V gene, CDR1 is SGDLS and CDR2 is YYNGEE. Trimming stripped 3 bases from V and 0 bases from J, with 8 bases between. CDR3 bases: TGTGCCAGCAGCGAGGCGGTCAGCACAGATACGCAGTATTTT. Translated: CASSEAVSTDTQYF.

The CDR3 is CASSVRGLAGADTQYF. In DNA form, the CDR3 reads TGTGCCAGCAGCGTCCGGGGGCTAGCGGGGGCGGATACGCAGTATTTT. This chain uses TRBV9 with TRBJ2-3, with 10 bases lining up with TRBD2. CDR3 length equals 16 residues. CDR1 is SGDLS and CDR2 is YYNGEE in the germline V gene. The J segment lost 6 bases and the V segment lost 2 bases, leaving 9 bases of the junction unmatched.

The J gene is TRBJ2-1, the V gene TRBV5-8; D is unresolved. Germline loops: CDR1 SGHTS, CDR2 YDEGEE. This CDR3 has 12 amino acids. The V and J ends lost 4 bases and 9 bases respectively, with 11 bases between them. CDR3 in amino acids: CASSPPRVEQFF. The CDR3 nucleotides read TGTGCCAGCAGCCCCCCGCGAGTTGAGCAGTTCTTC.

This clone has just a few counts. This rearrangement joins TRBV19 to TRBJ2-1; TRBD2 is a possible D gene (6 bases). CDR1 and CDR2 from the germline V gene are LNHDA and SQIVND (reference sequence). Trimming removed 5 bases at V and 0 bases at J, with 8 bases between. The CDR3 has 14 residues. The CDR3 region has the DNA TGTGCCAGTAGTCCAGCGGGCTCCTACAATGAGCAGTTCTTC. Translation gives CASSPAGSYNEQFF.

V gene TRBV6-1 combines with J gene TRBJ1-5; D gene uncertain. The V gene lost 5 bases and the J gene lost 6 bases, with 17 bases spanning the gap. The CDR3 loop spans 15 amino acids. Germline V lookup: CDR1 MNHNS, CDR2 SASEGT. CDR3 in DNA: TGTGCCAGCAGTCCAACGGCAGGATTGGGTCAGCCCCAGCATTTT. Amino acids: CASSPTAGLGQPQHF.

This clone was counted a single time. The chain combines TRBV19 with TRBJ1-2; 7 bases map to TRBD1. The CDR3 has 15 residues. V lost 5 bases and J lost 0; bases outside the gene matches: 6. Germline V gene sequence: CDR1 LNHDA, CDR2 SQIVND (reference sequence). The CDR3 sequence is CASSSLGTANYGYTF. The DNA for the CDR3 is TGTGCCAGTAGTTCCCTCGGGACAGCTAACTATGGCTACACCTTC.

This clone was observed a few times. J is TRBJ2-1 and V is TRBV9; D is possibly TRBD2 (6 bases). Trimming cost V 0 bases and J 2 bases, with 9 bases left between them. CDR3 length: 15 amino acids. The germline CDR1 and CDR2 sequences are SGDLS and YYNGEE. In DNA form, the CDR3 reads TGTGCCAGCAGCGTAGGACTAGAGACCTACAATGAGCAGTTCTTC. Its protein is CASSVGLETYNEQFF. Full variable domain (rest looked up from reference TRBV9 and TRBJ2-1): DSGVTQTPKHLITATGQRVTLRCSPRSGDLSVYWYQQSLDQGLQFLIQYYNGEERAKGNILERFSAQQFPDLHSELNLSSLELGDSALYFCASSVGLETYNEQFFGPGTRLTVL.